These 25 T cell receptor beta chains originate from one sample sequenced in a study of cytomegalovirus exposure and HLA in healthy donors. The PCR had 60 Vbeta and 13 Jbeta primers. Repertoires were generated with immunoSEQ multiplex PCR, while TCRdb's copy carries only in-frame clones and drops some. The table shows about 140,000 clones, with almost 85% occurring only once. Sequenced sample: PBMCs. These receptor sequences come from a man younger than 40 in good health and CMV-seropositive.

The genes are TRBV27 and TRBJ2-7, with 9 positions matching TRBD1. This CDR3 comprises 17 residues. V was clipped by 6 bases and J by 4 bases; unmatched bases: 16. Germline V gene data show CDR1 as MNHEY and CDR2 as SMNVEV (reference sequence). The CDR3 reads CASRTQRTGTGRYEQYF. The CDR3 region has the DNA TGTGCCAGCAGAACTCAAAGAACCGGGACAGGGAGGTACGAGCAGTACTTC.

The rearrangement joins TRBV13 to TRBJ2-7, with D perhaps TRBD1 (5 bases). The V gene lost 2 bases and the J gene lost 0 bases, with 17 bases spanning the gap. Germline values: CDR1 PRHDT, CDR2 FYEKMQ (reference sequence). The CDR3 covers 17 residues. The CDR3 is CASSLSSRDSGSYEQYF. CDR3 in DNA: TGTGCCAGCAGCTTATCCTCTCGAGACAGTGGCTCCTACGAGCAGTACTTC.

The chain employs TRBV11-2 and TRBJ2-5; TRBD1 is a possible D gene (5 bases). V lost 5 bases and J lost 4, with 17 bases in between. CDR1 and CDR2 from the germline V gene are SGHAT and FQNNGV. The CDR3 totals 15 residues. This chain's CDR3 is CASSPHRFTSETQYF. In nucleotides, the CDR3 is TGTGCCAGCAGCCCCCACAGGTTTACGTCAGAGACCCAGTACTTC.

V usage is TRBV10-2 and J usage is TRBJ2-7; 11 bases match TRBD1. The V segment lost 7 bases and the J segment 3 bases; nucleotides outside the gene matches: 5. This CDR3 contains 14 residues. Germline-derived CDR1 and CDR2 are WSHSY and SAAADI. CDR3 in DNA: TGCGCCAGCACTGGACAGGGGGCCAGCTACGAGCAGTACTTC. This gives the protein CASTGQGASYEQYF.

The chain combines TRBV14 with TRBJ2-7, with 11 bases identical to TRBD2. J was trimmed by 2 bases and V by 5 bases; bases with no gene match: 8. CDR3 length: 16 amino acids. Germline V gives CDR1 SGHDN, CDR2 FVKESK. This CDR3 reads CASSFKTSGVPYEQYF. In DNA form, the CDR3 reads TGTGCCAGCAGCTTTAAGACTAGCGGGGTTCCCTACGAGCAGTACTTC.

The CDR3 sequence is CASNPGGARSHEQFF. The CDR3 DNA reads as TGTGCCAGTAACCCTGGGGGGGCTCGATCCCATGAGCAGTTCTTC. The chain couples TRBV19 to TRBJ2-1; possibly TRBD2 for D (7 bases). CDR1 is LNHDA, CDR2 SQIVND, per germline (reference sequence). Trimming cost V 7 bases and J 8 bases, with 21 bases left between them. The CDR3 is made up of 15 amino acids.

The CDR3 coding sequence is TGTGCCAGCAGGACCCACCTAAAGCAGGGGAGCGAGCAGTACTTC. This encodes CASRTHLKQGSEQYF. The chain employs TRBV28 and TRBJ2-7; the D gene is possibly TRBD1 (6 bases). Germline CDR1 is MDHEN and CDR2 is SYDVKM. Trimming shortened V by 6 bases and J by 6 bases, and 21 bases separated the two germline ends. This CDR3 spans 15 amino acids.

DNA for the CDR3: TGTGCCTGGCAATCGGTTTTGGGCAGGGCTGATGAAAAACTGTTTTTT. Its translation is CAWQSVLGRADEKLFF. V gene TRBV30 combines with J gene TRBJ1-4, with D possibly matching TRBD1 (5 bases). This CDR3 has 16 amino acids. The V end was cut by 5 bases, the J end by 6 bases, with 22 bases between. The V gene's germline CDR1 is GTSNPN and CDR2 SVGIG (reference sequence).

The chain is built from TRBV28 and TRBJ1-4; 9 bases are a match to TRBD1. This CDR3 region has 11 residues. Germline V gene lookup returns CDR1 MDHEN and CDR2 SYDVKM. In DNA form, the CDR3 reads TGTGGGGCGACAGGGGGGGAAAAACTGTTTTTT. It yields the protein CGATGGEKLFF. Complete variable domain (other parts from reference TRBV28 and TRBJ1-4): DVKVTQSSRYLVKRTGEKVFLECVQDMDHENMFWYRQDPGLGLRLIYFSYDVKMKEKGDIPEGYSVSREKKERFSLILESASTNQTSMYLCGATGGEKLFFGSGTQLSVL.

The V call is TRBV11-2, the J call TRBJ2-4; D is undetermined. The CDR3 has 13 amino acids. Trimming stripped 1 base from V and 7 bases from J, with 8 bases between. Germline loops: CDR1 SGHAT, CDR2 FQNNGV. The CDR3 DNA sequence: TGTGCCAGCAGCTTAGCCGGAGCGAACATTCAGTACTTC. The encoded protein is CASSLAGANIQYF. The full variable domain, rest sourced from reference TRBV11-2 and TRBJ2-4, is EAGVAQSPRYKIIEKRQSVAFWCNPISGHATLYWYQQILGQGPKLLIQFQNNGVVDDSQLPKDRFSAERLKGVDSTLKIQPAKLEDSAVYLCASSLAGANIQYFGAGTRLSVL.

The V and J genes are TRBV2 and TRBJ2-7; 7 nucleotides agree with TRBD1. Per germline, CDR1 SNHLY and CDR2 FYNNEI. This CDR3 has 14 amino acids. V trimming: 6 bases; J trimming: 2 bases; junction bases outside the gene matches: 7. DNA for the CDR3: TGTGCCAGCAGGAGACAGGGAGCGACCTACGAGCAGTACTTC. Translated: CASRRQGATYEQYF.

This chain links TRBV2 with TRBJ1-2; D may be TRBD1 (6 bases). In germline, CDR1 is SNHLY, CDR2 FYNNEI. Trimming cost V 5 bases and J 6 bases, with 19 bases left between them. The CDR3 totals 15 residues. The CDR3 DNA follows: TGTGCCAGCAGTCAAGAGGGGGTCGGGTACGATGGCTACACCTTC. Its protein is CASSQEGVGYDGYTF.

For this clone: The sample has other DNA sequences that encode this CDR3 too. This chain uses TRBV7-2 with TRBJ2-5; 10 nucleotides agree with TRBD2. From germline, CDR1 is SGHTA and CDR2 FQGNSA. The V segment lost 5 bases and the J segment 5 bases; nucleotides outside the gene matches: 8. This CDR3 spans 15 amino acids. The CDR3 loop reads CASSPGTSVQETQYF. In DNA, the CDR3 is TGTGCCAGCAGCCCCGGGACTAGCGTTCAGGAGACCCAGTACTTC.

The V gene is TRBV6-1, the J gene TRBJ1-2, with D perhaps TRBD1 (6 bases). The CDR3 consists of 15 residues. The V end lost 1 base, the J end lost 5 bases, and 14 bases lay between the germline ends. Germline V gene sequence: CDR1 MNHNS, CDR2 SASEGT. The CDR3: CASSEGISGAYGYTF. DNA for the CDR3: TGTGCCAGCAGTGAAGGAATCTCAGGGGCGTATGGCTACACCTTC.

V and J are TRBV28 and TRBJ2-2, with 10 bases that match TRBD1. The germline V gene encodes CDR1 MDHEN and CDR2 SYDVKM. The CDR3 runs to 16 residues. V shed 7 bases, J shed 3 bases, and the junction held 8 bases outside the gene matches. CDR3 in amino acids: CASNEDRGDDTGELFF. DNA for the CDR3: TGTGCCAGCAATGAGGACAGGGGGGACGACACCGGGGAGCTGTTTTTT. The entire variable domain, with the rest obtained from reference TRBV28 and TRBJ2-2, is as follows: DVKVTQSSRYLVKRTGEKVFLECVQDMDHENMFWYRQDPGLGLRLIYFSYDVKMKEKGDIPEGYSVSREKKERFSLILESASTNQTSMYLCASNEDRGDDTGELFFGEGSRLTVL.

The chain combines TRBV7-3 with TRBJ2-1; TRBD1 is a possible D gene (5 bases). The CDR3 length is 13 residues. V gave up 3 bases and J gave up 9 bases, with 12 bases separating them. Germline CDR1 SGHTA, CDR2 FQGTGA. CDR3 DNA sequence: TGTGCCAGCAGCTTTGACAGTGGTTCTGAGCAGTTCTTC. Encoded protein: CASSFDSGSEQFF.

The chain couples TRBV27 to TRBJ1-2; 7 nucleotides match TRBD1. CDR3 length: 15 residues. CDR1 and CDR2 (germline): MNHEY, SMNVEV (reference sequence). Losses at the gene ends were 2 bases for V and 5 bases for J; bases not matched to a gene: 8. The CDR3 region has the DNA TGTGCCAGCAGTTTAAGTTGGACAGGCACTTATGGCTACACCTTC. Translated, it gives CASSLSWTGTYGYTF.

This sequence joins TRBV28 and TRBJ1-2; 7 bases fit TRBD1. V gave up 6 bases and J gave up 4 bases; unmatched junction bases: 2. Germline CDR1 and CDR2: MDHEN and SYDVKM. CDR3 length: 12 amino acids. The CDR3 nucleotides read TGTGCCAGCAGGTGGACAGGCTATGGCTACACCTTC. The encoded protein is CASRWTGYGYTF.

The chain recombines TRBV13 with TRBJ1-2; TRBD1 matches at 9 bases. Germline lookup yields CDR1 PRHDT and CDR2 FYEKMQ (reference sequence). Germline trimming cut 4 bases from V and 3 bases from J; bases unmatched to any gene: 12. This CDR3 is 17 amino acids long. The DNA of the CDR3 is TGTGCCAGCAGCTCGACCGGGACAGGGCTAGGGTACTATGGCTACACCTTC. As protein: CASSSTGTGLGYYGYTF.

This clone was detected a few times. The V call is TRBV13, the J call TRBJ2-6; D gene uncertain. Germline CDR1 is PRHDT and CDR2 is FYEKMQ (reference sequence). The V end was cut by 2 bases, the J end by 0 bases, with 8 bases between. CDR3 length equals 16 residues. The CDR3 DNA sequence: TGTGCCAGCAGCTTAATTGGCTTCTCTGGGGCCAACGTCCTGACTTTC. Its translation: CASSLIGFSGANVLTF.

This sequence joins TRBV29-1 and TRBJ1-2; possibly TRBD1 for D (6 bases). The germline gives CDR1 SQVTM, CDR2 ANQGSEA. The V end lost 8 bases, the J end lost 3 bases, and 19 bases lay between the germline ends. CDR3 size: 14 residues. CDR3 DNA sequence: TGCAGCATCTCCCATGGTAGGGGGTACTATGGCTACACCTTC. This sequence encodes CSISHGRGYYGYTF.

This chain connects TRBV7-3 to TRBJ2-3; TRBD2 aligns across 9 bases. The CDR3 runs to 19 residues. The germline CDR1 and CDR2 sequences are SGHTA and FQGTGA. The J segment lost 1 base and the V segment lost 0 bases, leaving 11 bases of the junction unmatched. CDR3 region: CASSLTFGGGALGTDTQYF. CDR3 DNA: TGTGCCAGCAGCTTAACATTCGGCGGGGGGGCTCTTGGCACAGATACGCAGTATTTT.

The CDR3 nucleotides are TGTGCCAGCTCACCAAGGATCGTAACAGGGGGTATCAATGAGCAGTTCTTC. Translation gives CASSPRIVTGGINEQFF. The genes are TRBV18 and TRBJ2-1; the match to TRBD1 covers 8 bases. V lost 2 bases and J lost 6; bases outside the gene matches: 12. The CDR3 has 17 amino acids. Per germline, CDR1 KGHSH and CDR2 LQKENI. The full variable domain, rest sourced from reference TRBV18 and TRBJ2-1, is NAGVMQNPRHLVRRRGQEARLRCSPMKGHSHVYWYRQLPEEGLKFMVYLQKENIIDESGMPKERFSAEFPKEGPSILRIQQVVRGDSAAYFCASSPRIVTGGINEQFFGPGTRLTVL.

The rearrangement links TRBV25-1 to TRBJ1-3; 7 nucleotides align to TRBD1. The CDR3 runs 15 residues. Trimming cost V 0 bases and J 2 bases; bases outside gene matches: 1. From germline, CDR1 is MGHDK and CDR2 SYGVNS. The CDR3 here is CASSEYQGAGNTIYF. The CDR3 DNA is TGTGCCAGCAGTGAATACCAGGGGGCTGGAAACACCATATATTTT.

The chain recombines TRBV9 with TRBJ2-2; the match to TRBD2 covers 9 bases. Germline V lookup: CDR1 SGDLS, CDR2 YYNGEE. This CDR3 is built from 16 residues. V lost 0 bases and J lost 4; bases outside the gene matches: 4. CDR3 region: CASSVAAGGATGELFF. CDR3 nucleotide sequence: TGTGCCAGCAGCGTAGCGGCGGGGGGGGCCACCGGGGAGCTGTTTTTT. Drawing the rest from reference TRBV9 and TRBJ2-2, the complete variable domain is DSGVTQTPKHLITATGQRVTLRCSPRSGDLSVYWYQQSLDQGLQFLIQYYNGEERAKGNILERFSAQQFPDLHSELNLSSLELGDSALYFCASSVAAGGATGELFFGEGSRLTVL.